The 21 T cell receptor beta chains below were found in one sample sequenced in a study of cytomegalovirus exposure and HLA in healthy donors. Use of 60 Vbeta and 13 Jbeta primers characterized the PCR. Clones were sequenced by immunoSEQ multiplex PCR, and TCRdb holds only the in-frame ones, with some missing. The data contain about 140,000 clones, 9.4% of them singletons. The source material was PBMCs. These receptors all come from a male donor in good health and CMV-seronegative.

This chain links TRBV6-6 with TRBJ2-3; 7 nucleotides agree with TRBD1. The junction had 10 bases not matched to a gene; V was cut back by 4 bases and J by 3 bases. This CDR3 has 16 residues. Germline values: CDR1 MNHNY, CDR2 SVGAGI (reference sequence). The CDR3 DNA follows: TGTGCCAGCAGTTTCACAGGGGACCAAATTACAGATACGCAGTATTTT. This gives the protein CASSFTGDQITDTQYF.

This clone turned up a few times. The rearrangement links TRBV11-3 to TRBJ2-1; 10 bases line up with TRBD1. V dropped 6 bases and J dropped 9; count of bases not matched to a gene: 14. Germline lookup yields CDR1 SGHNT and CDR2 YENEEA. The CDR3 extends over 16 amino acids. CDR3 nucleotides: TGTGCCAGCAGTCGGACAGGGGGGGGCTCACGAGGTGAGCAGTTCTTC. This codes for CASSRTGGGSRGEQFF.

The rearrangement uses TRBV6-6 and TRBJ1-5; perhaps TRBD1 as D (5 bases). The V end was cut by 2 bases, the J end by 3 bases, with 14 bases between. The CDR3 contains 16 residues. Germline V gives CDR1 MNHNY, CDR2 SVGAGI (reference sequence). CDR3 region: CASSYGYIQVNQPQHF. Here the CDR3 DNA reads TGTGCCAGCAGTTACGGGTATATACAGGTCAATCAGCCCCAGCATTTT.

V and J are TRBV6-5 and TRBJ2-3; 8 bases map to TRBD2. Germline CDR1 is MNHEY and CDR2 is SVGAGI. The CDR3 is 14 residues long. V lost 8 bases, J lost 1 base, and 5 bases stayed unmatched. CDR3 coding DNA: TGTGCCAGCTGTCGGCGGGAGGGCACAGATACGCAGTATTTT. The encoded protein is CASCRREGTDTQYF.

CDR3 coding DNA: TGCGCCAGCAGCCCCGGACTAGCGGGAGTGTCTCACAATGAGCAGTTCTTC. Residues: CASSPGLAGVSHNEQFF. J is TRBJ2-1 and V is TRBV5-1; 13 bases are shared with TRBD2. Trimming took 4 bases from V and 5 from J; bases not matched to a gene: 9. Germline loops: CDR1 SGHRS, CDR2 YFSETQ. This CDR3 comprises 17 residues.

Only a few counts were recorded for this clone. V and J are TRBV28 and TRBJ2-2; D not certain. This CDR3 has 15 amino acids. Germline loops: CDR1 MDHEN, CDR2 SYDVKM. Trimming took off 5 bases at V and 3 bases at J, with 13 bases between the two ends. This chain's CDR3 is CASSPVVVYTGELFF. CDR3 bases: TGTGCCAGCAGTCCCGTGGTAGTATACACCGGGGAGCTGTTTTTT.

The chain is built from TRBV2 and TRBJ1-3; perhaps TRBD1 as D (6 bases). V was clipped by 10 bases and J by 0 bases, with 13 bases between them. The CDR3 totals 14 residues. Germline V gives CDR1 SNHLY, CDR2 FYNNEI. This CDR3 is CAIIGQSSGNTIYF. The DNA of the CDR3 is TGTGCCATCATAGGACAGAGCTCTGGAAACACCATATATTTT. The full variable domain, completed using reference TRBV2 and TRBJ1-3, is EPEVTQTPSHQVTQMGQEVILRCVPISNHLYFYWYRQILGQKVEFLVSFYNNEISEKSEIFDDQFSVERPDGSNFTLKIRSTKLEDSAMYFCAIIGQSSGNTIYFGEGSWLTVV.

The sample holds a few counts of this clone. The chain carries TRBV28 and TRBJ1-1; D possibly corresponds to TRBD1 (5 bases). The V end was cut by 3 bases, the J end by 1 base, with 9 bases between. This CDR3 contains 14 residues. Germline CDR1 reads MDHEN; CDR2 reads SYDVKM. This CDR3 reads CASSFRAANTEAFF. Here the CDR3 DNA reads TGTGCCAGCAGTTTCAGGGCGGCGAACACTGAAGCTTTCTTT.

Only a few counts were recorded for this clone. The rearrangement joins TRBV29-1 to TRBJ1-1; D possibly corresponds to TRBD1 (6 bases). The CDR3 loop spans 9 amino acids. Trimming took 5 bases from V and 14 from J, leaving 12 bases between them. CDR1 and CDR2 (germline): SQVTM, ANQGSEA. Here the CDR3 DNA reads TGCAGCGTTACAGGGAATATATTCTTT. The encoded protein is CSVTGNIFF.

This clone was seen more than once but under ten times. V is TRBV9 and J is TRBJ1-1; 7 nucleotides agree with TRBD1. The CDR3 consists of 14 residues. Germline V CDR1 and CDR2: SGDLS, YYNGEE. With V trimmed by 1 base and J by 1 base, 1 base remained unmatched. In nucleotides, the CDR3 is TGTGCCAGCAGCGTAACAGGGGCGAACACTGAAGCTTTCTTT. The encoded protein is CASSVTGANTEAFF.

This clone was observed a few times. The rearrangement joins TRBV13 to TRBJ2-7; TRBD2 matches 8 bases. The germline CDR1 and CDR2 sequences are PRHDT and FYEKMQ (reference sequence). The CDR3 has 18 amino acids. The trim removed 4 bases at V and 3 bases at J, leaving 17 bases unmatched. CDR3 residues: CASSSADWKKRGSYEQYF. DNA of the CDR3: TGTGCCAGCAGCTCAGCGGACTGGAAGAAGCGGGGGAGCTACGAGCAGTACTTC.

This clone was seen only a few times. The rearrangement joins TRBV28 to TRBJ1-6, with D possibly being TRBD1 (6 bases). This CDR3 has 18 amino acids. V was shortened by 5 bases and J by 3 bases, with 20 bases between the two germline ends. Germline V lookup: CDR1 MDHEN, CDR2 SYDVKM. The CDR3 sequence is CASSPHLRGGNYNSPLHF. In nucleotides, the CDR3 is TGTGCCAGCAGTCCACACCTTAGGGGGGGAAACTATAATTCACCCCTCCACTTT. Combining the CDR3 with reference TRBV28 and TRBJ1-6 gives the whole variable domain DVKVTQSSRYLVKRTGEKVFLECVQDMDHENMFWYRQDPGLGLRLIYFSYDVKMKEKGDIPEGYSVSREKKERFSLILESASTNQTSMYLCASSPHLRGGNYNSPLHFGNGTRLTVT.

Here the CDR3 reads CAWSSGLAGGSSYNEQFF. The CDR3 nucleotides read TGTGCCTGGAGTTCGGGACTAGCGGGAGGTAGCTCCTACAATGAGCAGTTCTTC. The chain has TRBV30 and TRBJ2-1; 15 bases fit TRBD2. This CDR3 contains 18 residues. In germline, CDR1 is GTSNPN, CDR2 SVGIG (reference sequence). The ends lost 2 bases at V and 0 bases at J; junction bases unmatched: 5.

The chain combines TRBV7-2 with TRBJ2-7; D perhaps matches TRBD2 (6 bases). Germline CDR1 SGHTA, CDR2 FQGNSA. V was cut by 3 bases and J by 5 bases, with 17 bases left in between. The CDR3 consists of 15 residues. CDR3 residues: CASSLVDDSGNEQYF. Here the CDR3 DNA reads TGTGCCAGCAGCTTGGTGGATGATAGCGGCAACGAGCAGTACTTC.

This clone was detected only a few times. The rearrangement links TRBV9 to TRBJ1-5; 8 bases are a match to TRBD1. This CDR3 is 16 amino acids long. Trimming took 3 bases from V and 2 from J; bases not matched to a gene: 7. In germline, CDR1 is SGDLS, CDR2 YYNGEE. CDR3 sequence reads: CASSAGTGGRNQPQHF. Written as DNA, the CDR3 is TGTGCCAGCAGCGCCGGGACAGGAGGTCGCAATCAGCCCCAGCATTTT.

The chain employs TRBV27 and TRBJ2-3; no clear D gene. V shed 6 bases and J shed 2 bases, with 6 bases lying between them. The CDR3 totals 12 residues. Germline assignment: CDR1 MNHEY and CDR2 SMNVEV (reference sequence). The CDR3 nucleotides read TGTGCCAGCAGCACTCACACAGATACGCAGTATTTT. As protein: CASSTHTDTQYF.

J is TRBJ2-2 and V is TRBV2; weak D call: TRBD2 (5 bases). V lost 6 bases and J lost 6, with 17 bases in between. The CDR3 runs to 15 residues. The germline CDR1 and CDR2 sequences are SNHLY and FYNNEI. For the CDR3, the DNA is TGTGCCAGCAGCGAACGGGCTAGCCCTCCCGGGGAGCTGTTTTTT. Translating gives CASSERASPPGELFF.

V is TRBV7-2 and J is TRBJ2-3; TRBD2 matches 13 bases. Germline V gene data show CDR1 as SGHTA and CDR2 as FQGNSA. The CDR3 loop spans 16 amino acids. V dropped 5 bases and J dropped 7; count of bases not matched to a gene: 9. CDR3 amino acids: CASSVWTSGGLNTQYF. In DNA, the CDR3 is TGTGCCAGCAGCGTCTGGACTAGCGGGGGCTTAAATACGCAGTATTTT.

This clone was detected only a few times. J is TRBJ2-7 and V is TRBV4-3, with TRBD1 matching over 8 bases. Germline V lookup: CDR1 LGHNA, CDR2 YSLEER. CDR3 size: 15 residues. Trimming cost V 3 bases and J 3 bases; bases outside gene matches: 7. CDR3 DNA sequence: TGCGCCAGCAGCCAGGGGACAGGCTGGGACTACGAGCAGTACTTC. As protein: CASSQGTGWDYEQYF.

This clone was counted a few times. DNA of the CDR3: TGTGCCAGTAGTATCGACAGGGAGAACACTGAAGCTTTCTTT. Protein sequence: CASSIDRENTEAFF. The chain carries TRBV19 and TRBJ1-1; 7 nucleotides agree with TRBD1. The CDR3 is made up of 14 amino acids. The germline CDR1 and CDR2 sequences are LNHDA and SQIVND (reference sequence). J gave up 1 base and V 3 bases, and 2 bases lay outside the gene matches. The full variable domain, its missing parts supplied by reference TRBV19 and TRBJ1-1, is DGGITQSPKYLFRKEGQNVTLSCEQNLNHDAMYWYRQDPGQGLRLIYYSQIVNDFQKGDIAEGYSVSREKKESFPLTVTSAQKNPTAFYLCASSIDRENTEAFFGQGTRLTVV.

This clone has just a few counts. The chain is built from TRBV2 and TRBJ1-5; D possibly corresponds to TRBD1 (6 bases). This CDR3 contains 13 residues. Trimming pared 6 bases from V and 7 bases from J, leaving 13 bases between. Germline V gene lookup returns CDR1 SNHLY and CDR2 FYNNEI. CDR3 sequence reads: CASSRTDRQPQHF. The CDR3 coding sequence is TGTGCCAGCAGCCGGACAGATAGGCAGCCCCAGCATTTT.